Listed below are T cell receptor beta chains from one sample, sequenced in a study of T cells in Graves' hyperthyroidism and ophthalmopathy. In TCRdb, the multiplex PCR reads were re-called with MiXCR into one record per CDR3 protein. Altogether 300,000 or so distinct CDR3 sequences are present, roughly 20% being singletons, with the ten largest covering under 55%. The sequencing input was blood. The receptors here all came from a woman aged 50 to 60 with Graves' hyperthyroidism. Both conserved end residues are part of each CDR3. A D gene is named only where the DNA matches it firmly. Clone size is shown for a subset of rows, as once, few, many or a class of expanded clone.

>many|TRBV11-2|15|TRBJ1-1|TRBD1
TGTGCCAGCAGCAAAAACAGGGGGCAAGGCACTGAAGCTTTCTTT
CASSKNRGQGTEAFF
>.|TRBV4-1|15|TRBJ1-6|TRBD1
TGCGCCAGCAGCCAGGAGGACAGGGTCGGTTCACCCCTCCACTTT
CASSQEDRVGSPLHF
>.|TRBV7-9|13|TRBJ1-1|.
TGTGCCTCTCAGCGGGAGGGGAACACTGAAGCTTTCTTT
CASQREGNTEAFF
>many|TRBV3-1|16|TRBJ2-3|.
TGTGCCAGCAGTGTCCACGGGACTTTTCACACAGATACGCAGTATTTT
CASSVHGTFHTDTQYF
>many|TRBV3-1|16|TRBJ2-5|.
TGTGCCAGCAGCCAAGATTGGAGCCTAGATAGAGAGACCCAGTACTTC
CASSQDWSLDRETQYF
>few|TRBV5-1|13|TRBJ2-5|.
TGCGCCAGCCACCCGGGAGTACAAGAGACCCAGTACTTC
CASHPGVQETQYF
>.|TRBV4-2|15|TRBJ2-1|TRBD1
TGTGCCAGCAGCCACCAGGGGGCGCGATCAAGTGAGCAGTTCTTC
CASSHQGARSSEQFF
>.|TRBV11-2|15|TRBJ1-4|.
TGTGCCAGCAGCTTAAGAGGACTGATTAATGAAAAACTGTTTTTT
CASSLRGLINEKLFF
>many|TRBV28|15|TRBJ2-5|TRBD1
TGTGCCAGCAGTGGGGACAGGATGTACCAAGAGACCCAGTACTTC
CASSGDRMYQETQYF
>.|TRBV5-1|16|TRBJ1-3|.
TGCGCCAGCAGCGTGGACACAGGGTTCTCTGGAAACACCATATATTTT
CASSVDTGFSGNTIYF
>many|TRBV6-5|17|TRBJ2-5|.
TGTGCCAGCAGTTACTCTCTCAGCCAAGCTGGACAAGAGACCCAGTACTTC
CASSYSLSQAGQETQYF
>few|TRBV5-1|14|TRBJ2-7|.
TGCGCCAGCAGCCTATCGACAGGAACCTACGAGCAGTACTTC
CASSLSTGTYEQYF
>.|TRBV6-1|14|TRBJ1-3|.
TGTGCCAGCAGTAGGTGGCGATCTGGAAACACCATATATTTT
CASSRWRSGNTIYF
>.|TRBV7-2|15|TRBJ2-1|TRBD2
TGTGCCAGCAGCTTAGTACGGGGGGGCCTCGGTGAGCAGTTCTTC
CASSLVRGGLGEQFF
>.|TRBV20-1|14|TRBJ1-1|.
TGCAGTGCTAGAGCAGGAGGCGTAGACACTGAAGCTTTCTTT
CSARAGGVDTEAFF
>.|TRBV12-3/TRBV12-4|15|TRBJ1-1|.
TGTGCCAGCAGTTTATTAGGGGGGAAGAACACTGAAGCTTTCTTT
CASSLLGGKNTEAFF
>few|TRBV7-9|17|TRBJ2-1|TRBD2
TGTGCCAGCAGCTTAGCGGCTAGCGGGGGCTCCTACAATGAGCAGTTCTTC
CASSLAASGGSYNEQFF
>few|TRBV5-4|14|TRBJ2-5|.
TGTGCCAGCAGCACCGAGGACTCACAAGAGACCCAGTACTTC
CASSTEDSQETQYF
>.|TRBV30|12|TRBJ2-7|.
TGTGCCTGGAGTGTGGGGGACCACGAGCAGTACTTC
CAWSVGDHEQYF
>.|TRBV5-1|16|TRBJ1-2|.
TGCGCCAGCAGCTTGGCCGAGGCAGGGTTGAACTATGGCTACACCTTC
CASSLAEAGLNYGYTF
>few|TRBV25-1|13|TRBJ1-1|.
TGTGCCAGCAGTGAAAGGCAGGACACTGAAGCTTTCTTT
CASSERQDTEAFF
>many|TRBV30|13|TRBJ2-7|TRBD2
TGTGCCTGGAGTGTACTGGTAGCGGGCGAGCAGTACTTC
CAWSVLVAGEQYF